These T cell receptor beta chains were read from a single sample in a study of blood T cell repertoires in COVID-19. Sequencing was performed with immunoSEQ multiplex PCR; in TCRdb, only in-frame clones are kept and a portion is missing. The sample includes under 200,000 clones, approximately 87% seen only once; the top ten take 2.5%. The sequenced sample consisted of peripheral blood. Every receptor here comes from a middle-aged man with active or convalescent COVID-19. Both conserved end residues are part of each CDR3. D genes are given only for firm matches. Only some rows state a clone size, as once, few, many or a class for expanded clones.

clone_size,j_call,v_call,d_call,cdr3_aa,cdr3_nt
few,TRBJ2-7,TRBV19,TRBD1,CASSPRDRGVYEQYF,TGTGCCAGTAGTCCACGGGACAGGGGCGTCTACGAGCAGTACTTC
NA,TRBJ2-1,TRBV9,TRBD2,CASSVGGTSVNEQFF,TGTGCCAGCAGCGTAGGCGGGACTAGCGTGAATGAGCAGTTCTTC
NA,TRBJ2-7,TRBV27,TRBD2,CASSPVRPGGPNEQYF,TGTGCCAGCAGTCCCGTCCGGCCGGGGGGGCCTAACGAGCAGTACTTC
NA,TRBJ1-1,TRBV25-1,TRBD1,CASSRGDRGLNEAFF,TGTGCCAGCTCTAGAGGAGACAGGGGGCTTAATGAAGCTTTCTTT
NA,TRBJ2-1,TRBV3-1/TRBV3-2,TRBD2,CASSLSGRTYNEQFF,TGTGCCAGCAGCCTTAGCGGGCGGACCTACAATGAGCAGTTCTTC
many,TRBJ2-7,TRBV6-1,NA,CASSEYRTPYEQYF,TGTGCCAGCAGTGAATATAGGACTCCCTACGAGCAGTACTTC
NA,TRBJ2-5,TRBV9,NA,CASSQVVGDQETQYF,TGTGCCAGCAGCCAAGTAGTCGGGGATCAAGAGACCCAGTACTTC
NA,TRBJ1-5,TRBV3-1/TRBV3-2,NA,CASSQGGGSQPQHF,TGTGCCAGCAGCCAAGGTGGAGGATCTCAGCCCCAGCATTTT
few,TRBJ1-3,TRBV7-6,NA,CASSLAGSGNTIYF,TGTGCCAGCAGCCTAGCCGGTTCTGGAAACACCATATATTTT
NA,TRBJ2-5,TRBV5-1,NA,CASSLYQVGSETQYF,TGCGCCAGCAGCTTGTATCAGGTGGGGAGCGAGACCCAGTACTTC
few,TRBJ1-2,TRBV30,TRBD1,CAWSGRTGVSNGYTF,TGTGCCTGGAGTGGACGGACAGGGGTTTCAAATGGCTACACCTTC
NA,TRBJ2-2,TRBV7-8,NA,CASSLDETVANTGELFF,TGTGCCAGCAGCTTAGACGAGACAGTAGCGAACACCGGGGAGCTGTTTTTT
NA,TRBJ2-2,TRBV4-3,TRBD1,CASSQGVWGQANTGELFF,TGCGCCAGCAGCCAAGGGGTATGGGGACAGGCAAACACCGGGGAGCTGTTTTTT
NA,TRBJ2-3,TRBV19,TRBD2,CASSPGERGGTDTQYF,TGTGCCAGTAGCCCTGGGGAGCGGGGGGGCACAGATACGCAGTATTTT
once,TRBJ1-1,TRBV6-5,TRBD1,CASSYGTGGYAEAFF,TGTGCCAGCAGTTACGGGACAGGGGGTTATGCTGAAGCTTTCTTT
NA,TRBJ1-2,TRBV6-2/TRBV6-3,TRBD1,CASSSTTGGGHGYTF,TGTGCCAGCAGTTCAACGACAGGGGGTGGCCATGGCTACACCTTC
NA,TRBJ1-5,TRBV12-5,NA,CASGSLPGLNQPQHF,TGTGCTAGTGGTTCCCTACCGGGTCTCAATCAGCCCCAGCATTTT
NA,TRBJ2-2,TRBV4-3,TRBD2,CASSQVAGGGANTGELFF,TGCGCCAGCAGCCAAGTTGCGGGCGGGGGGGCGAACACCGGGGAGCTGTTTTTT
NA,TRBJ1-1,TRBV5-6,TRBD1,CASSPQGQGWAEAFF,TGTGCCAGCAGCCCCCAGGGACAGGGCTGGGCTGAAGCTTTCTTT
NA,TRBJ1-1,TRBV5-4,TRBD1,CASSTQTGKSTEAFF,TGTGCCAGCAGCACACAGACAGGGAAATCGACTGAAGCTTTCTTT
NA,TRBJ2-5,TRBV5-6,NA,CASSPRVPETQYF,TGTGCCAGCAGCCCGCGGGTACCCGAGACCCAGTACTTC
once,TRBJ1-4,TRBV7-8,TRBD1,CASSLEAGQGYEKLFF,TGTGCCAGCAGCTTAGAGGCGGGACAGGGGTATGAAAAACTGTTTTTT
NA,TRBJ1-2,TRBV5-6,TRBD1,CASSWRTPQRVQGSYGYTF,TGTGCCAGCAGCTGGAGAACGCCCCAGCGGGTACAGGGGAGCTATGGCTACACCTTC
NA,TRBJ2-7,TRBV14,TRBD1,CASSQPTGVLPYEQYF,TGTGCCAGCAGCCAACCCACAGGGGTGCTCCCCTACGAGCAGTACTTC